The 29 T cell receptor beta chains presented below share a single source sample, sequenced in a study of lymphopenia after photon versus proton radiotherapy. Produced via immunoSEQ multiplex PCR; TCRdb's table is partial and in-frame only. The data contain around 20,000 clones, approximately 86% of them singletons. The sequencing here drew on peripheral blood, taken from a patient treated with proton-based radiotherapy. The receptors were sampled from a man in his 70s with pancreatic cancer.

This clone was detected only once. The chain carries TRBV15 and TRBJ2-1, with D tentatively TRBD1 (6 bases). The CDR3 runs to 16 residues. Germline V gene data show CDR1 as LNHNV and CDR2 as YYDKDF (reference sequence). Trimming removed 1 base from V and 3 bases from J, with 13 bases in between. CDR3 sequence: CATSRGGRGFYNEQFF. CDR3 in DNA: TGTGCCACCAGCAGAGGGGGCAGGGGCTTCTACAATGAGCAGTTCTTC.

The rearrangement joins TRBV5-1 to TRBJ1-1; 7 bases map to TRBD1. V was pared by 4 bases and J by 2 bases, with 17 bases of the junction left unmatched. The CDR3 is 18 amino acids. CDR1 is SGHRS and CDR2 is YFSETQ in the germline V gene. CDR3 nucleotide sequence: TGCGCCAGCAGCAAAATCCGACAGGGTGGGTTGCGAAACACTGAAGCTTTCTTT. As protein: CASSKIRQGGLRNTEAFF.

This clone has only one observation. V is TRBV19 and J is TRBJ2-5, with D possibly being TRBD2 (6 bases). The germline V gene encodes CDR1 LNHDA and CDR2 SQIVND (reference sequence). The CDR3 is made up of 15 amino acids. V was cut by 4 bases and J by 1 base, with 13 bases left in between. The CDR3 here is CASSTRLGAQETQYF. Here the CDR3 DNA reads TGTGCCAGTAGTACGCGACTAGGGGCCCAAGAGACCCAGTACTTC.

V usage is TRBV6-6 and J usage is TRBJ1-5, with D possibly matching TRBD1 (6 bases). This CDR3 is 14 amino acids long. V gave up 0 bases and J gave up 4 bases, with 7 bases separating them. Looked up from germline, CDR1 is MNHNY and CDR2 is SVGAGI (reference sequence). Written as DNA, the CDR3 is TGTGCCAGCAGTTACTCGACAGGTAATCAGCCCCAGCATTTT. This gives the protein CASSYSTGNQPQHF.

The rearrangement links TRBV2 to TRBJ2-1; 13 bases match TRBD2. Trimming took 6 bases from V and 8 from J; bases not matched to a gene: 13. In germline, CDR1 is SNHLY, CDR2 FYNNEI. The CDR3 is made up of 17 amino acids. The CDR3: CASRKTRTSGSTDEQFF. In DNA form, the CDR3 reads TGTGCCAGCAGGAAGACACGGACTAGCGGGAGTACCGATGAGCAGTTCTTC. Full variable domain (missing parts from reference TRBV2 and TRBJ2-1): EPEVTQTPSHQVTQMGQEVILRCVPISNHLYFYWYRQILGQKVEFLVSFYNNEISEKSEIFDDQFSVERPDGSNFTLKIRSTKLEDSAMYFCASRKTRTSGSTDEQFFGPGTRLTVL.

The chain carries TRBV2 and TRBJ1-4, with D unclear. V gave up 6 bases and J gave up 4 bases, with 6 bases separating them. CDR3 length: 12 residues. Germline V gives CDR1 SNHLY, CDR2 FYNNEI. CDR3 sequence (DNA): TGTGCCAGCAGACCTGGTAATGAAAAACTGTTTTTT. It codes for CASRPGNEKLFF.

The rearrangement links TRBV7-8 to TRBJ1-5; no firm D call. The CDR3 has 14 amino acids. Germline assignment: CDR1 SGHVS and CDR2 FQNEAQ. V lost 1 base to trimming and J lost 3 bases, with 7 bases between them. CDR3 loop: CASSLDRNNQPQHF. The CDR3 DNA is TGTGCCAGCAGCTTAGACAGAAACAATCAGCCCCAGCATTTT.

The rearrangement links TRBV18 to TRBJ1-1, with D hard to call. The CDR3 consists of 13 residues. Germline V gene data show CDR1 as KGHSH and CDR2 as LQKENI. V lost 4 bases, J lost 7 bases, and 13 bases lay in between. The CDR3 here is CASSLPSGSEAFF. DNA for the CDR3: TGTGCCAGCTCACTCCCCAGCGGCAGTGAAGCTTTCTTT.

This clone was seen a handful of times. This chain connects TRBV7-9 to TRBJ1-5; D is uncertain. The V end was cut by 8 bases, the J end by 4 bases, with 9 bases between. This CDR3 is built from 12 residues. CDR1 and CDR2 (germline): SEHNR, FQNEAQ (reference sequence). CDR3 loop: CASGQDNQPQHF. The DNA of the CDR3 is TGTGCCAGCGGGCAGGATAATCAGCCCCAGCATTTT. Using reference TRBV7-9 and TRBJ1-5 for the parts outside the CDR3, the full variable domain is DTGVSQNPRHKITKRGQNVTFRCDPISEHNRLYWYRQTLGQGPEFLTYFQNEAQLEKSRLLSDRFSAERPKGSFSTLEIQRTEQGDSAMYLCASGQDNQPQHFGDGTRLSIL.

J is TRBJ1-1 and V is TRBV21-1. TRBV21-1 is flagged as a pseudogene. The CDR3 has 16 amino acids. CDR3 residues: CASSKAGNTQNTEAFF. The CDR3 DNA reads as TGTGCCAGCAGCAAAGCCGGAAACACCCAGAACACTGAAGCTTTCTTT.

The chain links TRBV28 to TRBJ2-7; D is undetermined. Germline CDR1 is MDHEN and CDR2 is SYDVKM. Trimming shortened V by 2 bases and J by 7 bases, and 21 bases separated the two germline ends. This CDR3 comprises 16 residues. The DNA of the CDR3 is TGTGCCAGCAGTTTACATGGGTCAGGTACCCTTGGGGAGCAGTACTTC. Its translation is CASSLHGSGTLGEQYF.

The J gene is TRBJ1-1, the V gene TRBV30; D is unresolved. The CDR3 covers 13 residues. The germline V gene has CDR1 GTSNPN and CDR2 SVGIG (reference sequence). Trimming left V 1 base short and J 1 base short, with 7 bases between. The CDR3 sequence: CAWSATANTEAFF. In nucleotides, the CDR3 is TGTGCCTGGAGTGCCACGGCGAACACTGAAGCTTTCTTT.

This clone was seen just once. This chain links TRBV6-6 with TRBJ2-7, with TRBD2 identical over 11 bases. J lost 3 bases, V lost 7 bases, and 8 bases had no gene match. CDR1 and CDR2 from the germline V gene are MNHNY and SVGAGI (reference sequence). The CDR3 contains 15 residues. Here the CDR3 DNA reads TGTGCCAGCACCCCTTTCACTAGCGGGAGCTACGAGCAGTACTTC. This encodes CASTPFTSGSYEQYF.

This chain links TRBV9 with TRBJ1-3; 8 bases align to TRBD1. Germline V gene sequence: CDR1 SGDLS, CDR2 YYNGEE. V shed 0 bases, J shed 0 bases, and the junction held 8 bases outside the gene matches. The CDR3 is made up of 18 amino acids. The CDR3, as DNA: TGTGCCAGCAGCGTAGGGACAGGGAAATCGAGCTCTGGAAACACCATATATTTT. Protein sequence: CASSVGTGKSSSGNTIYF.

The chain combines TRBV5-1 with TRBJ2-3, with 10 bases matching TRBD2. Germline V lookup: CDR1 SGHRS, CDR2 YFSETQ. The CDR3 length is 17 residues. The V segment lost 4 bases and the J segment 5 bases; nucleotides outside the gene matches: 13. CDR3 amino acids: CASSPGLLAGEGDTQYF. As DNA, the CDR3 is TGCGCCAGCAGCCCGGGGCTCCTAGCGGGAGAAGGAGATACGCAGTATTTT.

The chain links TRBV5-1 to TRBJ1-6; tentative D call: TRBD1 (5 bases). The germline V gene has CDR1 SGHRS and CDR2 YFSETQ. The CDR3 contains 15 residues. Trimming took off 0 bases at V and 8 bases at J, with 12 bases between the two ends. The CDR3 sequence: CASSLAGPLDSPLHF. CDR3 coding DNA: TGCGCCAGCAGCTTGGCAGGGCCCCTAGATTCACCCCTCCACTTT.

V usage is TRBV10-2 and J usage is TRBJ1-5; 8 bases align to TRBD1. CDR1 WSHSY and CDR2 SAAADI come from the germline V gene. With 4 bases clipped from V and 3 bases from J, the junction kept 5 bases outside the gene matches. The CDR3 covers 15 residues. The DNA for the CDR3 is TGCGCCAGCAGTGTAACAGGGGGTAACAATCAGCCCCAGCATTTT. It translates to CASSVTGGNNQPQHF.

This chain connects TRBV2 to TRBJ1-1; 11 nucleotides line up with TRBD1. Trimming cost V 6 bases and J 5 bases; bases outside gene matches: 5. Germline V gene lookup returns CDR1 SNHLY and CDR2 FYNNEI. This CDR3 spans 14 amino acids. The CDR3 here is CASRGTGGGTEAFF. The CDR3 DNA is TGTGCCAGCAGGGGGACAGGGGGAGGTACTGAAGCTTTCTTT.

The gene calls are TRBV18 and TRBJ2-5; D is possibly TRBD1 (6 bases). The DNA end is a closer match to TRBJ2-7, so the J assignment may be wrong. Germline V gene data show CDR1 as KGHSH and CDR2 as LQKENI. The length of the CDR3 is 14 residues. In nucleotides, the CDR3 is TGTGCCAGCTCTGAATACGGGACATCCTACGAGCAGTACTTC. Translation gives CASSEYGTSYEQYF.

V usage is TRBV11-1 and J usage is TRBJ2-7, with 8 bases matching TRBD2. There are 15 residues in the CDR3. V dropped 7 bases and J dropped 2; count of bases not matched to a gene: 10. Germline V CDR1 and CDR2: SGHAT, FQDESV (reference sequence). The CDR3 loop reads CASMRTGGAAYEQYF. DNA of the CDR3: TGTGCCAGCATGCGGACGGGGGGGGCGGCCTACGAGCAGTACTTC.

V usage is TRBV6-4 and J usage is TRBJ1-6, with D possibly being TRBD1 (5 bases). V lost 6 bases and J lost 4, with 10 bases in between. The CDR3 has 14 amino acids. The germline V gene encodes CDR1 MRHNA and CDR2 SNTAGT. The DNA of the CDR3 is TGTGCCAGCAGCCCGACAGAGTATAATTCACCCCTCCACTTT. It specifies CASSPTEYNSPLHF.

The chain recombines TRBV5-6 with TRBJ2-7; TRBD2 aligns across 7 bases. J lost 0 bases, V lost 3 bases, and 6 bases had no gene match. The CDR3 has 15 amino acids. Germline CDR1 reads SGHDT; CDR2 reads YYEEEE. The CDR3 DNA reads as TGTGCCAGCAGCTCCTTAGCGGGCAGCTCCTACGAGCAGTACTTC. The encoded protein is CASSSLAGSSYEQYF.

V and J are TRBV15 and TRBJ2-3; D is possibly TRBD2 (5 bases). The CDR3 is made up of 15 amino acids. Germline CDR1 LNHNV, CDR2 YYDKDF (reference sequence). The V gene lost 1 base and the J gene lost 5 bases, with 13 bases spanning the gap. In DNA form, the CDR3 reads TGTGCCACCAGCAGAGGAGGGCCTGAAGGAGATACGCAGTATTTT. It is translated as CATSRGGPEGDTQYF.

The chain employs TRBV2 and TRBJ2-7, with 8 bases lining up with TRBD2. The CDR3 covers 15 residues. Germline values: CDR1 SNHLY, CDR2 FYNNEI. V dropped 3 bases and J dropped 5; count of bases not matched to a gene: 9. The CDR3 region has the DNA TGTGCCAGCAGTGACCTTGCGGGAGGCAAGAACGAGCAGTACTTC. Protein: CASSDLAGGKNEQYF.

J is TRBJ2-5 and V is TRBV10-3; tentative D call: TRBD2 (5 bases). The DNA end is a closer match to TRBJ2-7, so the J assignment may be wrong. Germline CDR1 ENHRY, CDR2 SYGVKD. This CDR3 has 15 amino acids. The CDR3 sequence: CAISESTQRNYEQYF. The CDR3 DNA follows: TGTGCCATCAGTGAGTCGACCCAGCGGAACTACGAGCAGTACTTC.

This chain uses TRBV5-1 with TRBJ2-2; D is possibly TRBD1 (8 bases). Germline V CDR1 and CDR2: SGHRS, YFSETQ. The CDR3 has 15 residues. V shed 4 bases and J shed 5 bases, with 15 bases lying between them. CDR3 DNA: TGCGCCAGCAGCGCACAGGGGGAGGGGACCGGGGAGCTGTTTTTT. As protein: CASSAQGEGTGELFF.

The CDR3 bases are TGTGCCAGCAGCTATGGACAGGGGTACTATAATTCACCCCTCCACTTT. Residues: CASSYGQGYYNSPLHF. The J gene is TRBJ1-6, the V gene TRBV5-4; 9 positions match TRBD1. This CDR3 spans 16 amino acids. The J segment lost 3 bases and the V segment lost 3 bases, leaving 4 bases of the junction unmatched. Germline CDR1 SGHNT, CDR2 YYREEE (reference sequence).

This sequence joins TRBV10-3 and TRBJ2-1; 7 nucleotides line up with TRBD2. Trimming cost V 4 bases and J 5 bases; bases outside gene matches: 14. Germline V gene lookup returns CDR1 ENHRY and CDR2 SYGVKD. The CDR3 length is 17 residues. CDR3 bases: TGTGCCATCAGTGGGCCCGCACTAGCGCAACCCCACAATGAGCAGTTCTTC. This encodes CAISGPALAQPHNEQFF.

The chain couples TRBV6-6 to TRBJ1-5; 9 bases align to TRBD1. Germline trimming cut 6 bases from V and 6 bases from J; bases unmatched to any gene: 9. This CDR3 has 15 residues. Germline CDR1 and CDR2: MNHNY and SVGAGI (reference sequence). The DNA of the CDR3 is TGTGCCAGCAGAAGGGGACAGGGCGGGGGTCAGCCCCAGCATTTT. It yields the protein CASRRGQGGGQPQHF.